This T cell receptor beta chain was observed in a study of blood T cell repertoires in COVID-19. Study as a whole: Sources were T cells, B-cell-depleted T cells, or PBMCs; the material itself was cDNA or gDNA.

This CDR3 region has 16 residues. The germline V gene encodes CDR1 WNHNN and CDR2 SYGVQD (reference sequence). Between the trimmed V and J ends, which lost 5 bases and 0 bases, there was a span of 14 bases. Recovery meant two consecutive negative NP/OP PCR tests, professional clearance, or resolved symptoms. Generated by immunoSEQ multiplex PCR, the TCRdb table keeps only in-frame clones and is missing some. The repertoire holds roughly 260,000 clones, with over 75% as singletons. This clone was observed a single time. This chain links TRBV10-1 with TRBJ2-1; a possible D gene is TRBD2 (6 bases). The source material was PBMCs or T cells enriched from blood (not recorded which). This sequence was found in a woman aged 45-59 years who had recovered from COVID-19. The CDR3 region is CASSPGLGLSYNEQFF. The CDR3 DNA follows: TGCGCCAGCAGTCCGGGACTGGGACTCTCCTACAATGAGCAGTTCTTC.